This T cell receptor beta chain was captured in a study of T-cell reconstitution after alpha-beta-depleted transplantation in children. Study-wide findings and caveats: Diversity of TCRbeta at day 60 was high in some patients, arising from surviving recipient T cells and thymic progenitors. Approximately two months post-transplant, alpha-beta T cells reportedly originated from several hundred expanded graft clones.

Germline lookup yields CDR1 SEHNR and CDR2 FQNEAQ (reference sequence). With 3 bases removed from V and 3 bases from J, the gap between germline ends came to 11 bases. This CDR3 contains 15 residues. A remark on this clonotype: The antigen remains unidentified.

A TCRbeta library incorporating unique molecular identifiers was prepared. MiXCR, run by TCRdb on the PCR reads, gives a single entry per CDR3 protein. Here the sample spans about 900,000 distinct CDR3 sequences, around 30% being singletons. The sample was PBMCs, mostly from graft donor cells, taken 360 days after TCRalphabeta/CD19-depleted stem cell transplant. This TCR derives from a boy under two years old who had a stem cell transplant for SCID, so the T cells may come from the graft donor. The rearrangement joins TRBV7-9 to TRBJ2-2, with TRBD2 as a possible D gene (5 bases). This chain's CDR3 is CASSFVGADTGELFF. DNA for the CDR3: TGTGCCAGCAGCTTTGTGGGAGCGGACACCGGGGAGCTGTTTTTT.